This T cell receptor beta chain was sequenced during a study of molecular identifiers for immune sequencing clone quantification. General study points: Clones above 20 RNA copies contained over 99% of effector molecules and under 1% of naive molecules.

The V end lost 4 bases, the J end lost 6 bases, and 14 bases lay between the germline ends. The CDR3 sequence is 13 residues long. The germline V gene encodes CDR1 SGHKS and CDR2 YYEKEE (reference sequence). TCRdb re-called the PCR reads through MiXCR, storing one row per CDR3 protein. The table has about 510,000 distinct CDR3 sequences, about a fifth seen once. In this sample, this clonotype turned up many times. Its specificity is not known. The chain combines TRBV5-5 with TRBJ2-7; possibly TRBD1 for D (5 bases). This clonotype was sampled from a human donor in good health. Some libraries in this study had Jurkat cell RNA spiked in. Sequencing input: naive CD8+ T cells from blood, with Jurkat cell RNA spiked in. This sample's subset: FACS-sorted CD8+CD4-CCR7+CD45RA+ naive T cells. The CDR3 nucleotides are TGTGCCAGCAGCCTTATGACAGCAGGCGAGCAGTACTTC. Amino acid sequence: CASSLMTAGEQYF.